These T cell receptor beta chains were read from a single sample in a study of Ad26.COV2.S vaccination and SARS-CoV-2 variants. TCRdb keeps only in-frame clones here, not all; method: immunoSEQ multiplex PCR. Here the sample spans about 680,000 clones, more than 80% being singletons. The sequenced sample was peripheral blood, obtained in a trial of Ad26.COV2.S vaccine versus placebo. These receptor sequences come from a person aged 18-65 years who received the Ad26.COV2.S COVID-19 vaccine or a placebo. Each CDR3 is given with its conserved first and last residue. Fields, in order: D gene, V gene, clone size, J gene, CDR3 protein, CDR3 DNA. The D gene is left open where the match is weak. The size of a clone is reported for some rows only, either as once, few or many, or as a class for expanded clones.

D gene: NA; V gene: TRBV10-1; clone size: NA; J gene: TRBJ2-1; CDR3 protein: CASAGTSSAEQFF; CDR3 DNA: TGCGCCAGCGCCGGGACGTCGTCGGCTGAGCAGTTCTTC
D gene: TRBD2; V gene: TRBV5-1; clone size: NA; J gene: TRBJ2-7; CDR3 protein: CASSSGLAGGQQYF; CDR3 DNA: TGCGCCAGCAGCTCGGGGCTAGCGGGAGGCCAGCAGTACTTC
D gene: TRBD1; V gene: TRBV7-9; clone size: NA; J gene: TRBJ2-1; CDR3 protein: CASSFRTGLTYNEQFF; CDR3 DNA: TGTGCCAGCAGCTTCCGGACAGGACTCACGTACAATGAGCAGTTCTTC
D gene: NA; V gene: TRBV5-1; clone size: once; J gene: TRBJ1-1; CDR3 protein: CASSEAFTEAFF; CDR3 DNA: TGCGCCAGCAGCGAGGCATTCACTGAAGCTTTCTTT
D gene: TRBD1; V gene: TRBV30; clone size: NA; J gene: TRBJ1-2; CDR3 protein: CAWAGGSGYGYTF; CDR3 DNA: TGTGCCTGGGCAGGGGGATCGGGCTATGGCTACACCTTC
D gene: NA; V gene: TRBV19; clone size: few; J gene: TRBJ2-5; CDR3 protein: CASSGPGTPIQETQYF; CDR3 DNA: TGTGCCAGTAGTGGCCCCGGGACGCCTATCCAAGAGACCCAGTACTTC
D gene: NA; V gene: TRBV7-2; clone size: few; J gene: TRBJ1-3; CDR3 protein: CASSRSATANSGNTIYF; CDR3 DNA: TGTGCCAGCAGCCGCTCGGCGACAGCGAACTCTGGAAACACCATATATTTT
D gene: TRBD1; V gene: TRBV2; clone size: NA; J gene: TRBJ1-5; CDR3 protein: CASSGTGANQPQHF; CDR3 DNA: TGTGCCAGCAGTGGAACAGGGGCCAATCAGCCCCAGCATTTT
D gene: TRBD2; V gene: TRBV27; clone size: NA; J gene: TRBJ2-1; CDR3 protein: CASSLSVPLAGGVNEQFF; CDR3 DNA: TGTGCCAGCAGTTTATCGGTCCCTCTAGCGGGGGGGGTAAATGAGCAGTTCTTC
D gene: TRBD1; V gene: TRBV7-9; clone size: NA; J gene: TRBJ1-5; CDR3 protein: CASSAAGTGGFQPQHF; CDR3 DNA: TGTGCCAGCAGCGCCGCTGGGACAGGGGGGTTTCAGCCCCAGCATTTT
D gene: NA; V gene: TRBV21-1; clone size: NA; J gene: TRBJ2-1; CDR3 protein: CASSNGGREGPYNEQFF; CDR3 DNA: TGTGCCAGCAGCAACGGCGGGCGGGAGGGACCCTACAATGAGCAGTTCTTC
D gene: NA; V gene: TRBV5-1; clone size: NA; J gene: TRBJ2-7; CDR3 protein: CASSLVGAGNRYEQYF; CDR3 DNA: TGCGCCAGCAGCTTGGTAGGGGCAGGGAATCGCTACGAGCAGTACTTC
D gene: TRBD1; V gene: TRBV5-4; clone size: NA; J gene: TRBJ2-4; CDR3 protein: CASSLYFGPGGYPNIQYF; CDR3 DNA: TGTGCCAGCAGCTTGTACTTTGGACCAGGGGGCTATCCTAACATTCAGTACTTC
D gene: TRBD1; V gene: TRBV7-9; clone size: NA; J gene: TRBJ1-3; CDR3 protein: CASSLLGGQGANSGNTIYF; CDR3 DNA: TGTGCCAGCAGCCTCCTTGGTGGACAGGGGGCCAACTCTGGAAACACCATATATTTT
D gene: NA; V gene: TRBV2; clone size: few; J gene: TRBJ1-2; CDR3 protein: CASSENLSGVYGGYTF; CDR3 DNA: TGTGCCAGCAGTGAAAATCTAAGTGGCGTGTATGGAGGCTACACCTTC
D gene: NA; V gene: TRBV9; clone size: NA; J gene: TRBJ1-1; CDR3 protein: CASSVGDTSVAFF; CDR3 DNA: TGTGCCAGCAGCGTAGGGGACACCTCCGTGGCTTTCTTT
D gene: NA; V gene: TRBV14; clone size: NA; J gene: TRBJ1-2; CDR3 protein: CASSQGGYGYTF; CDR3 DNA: TGTGCCAGCAGCCAGGGGGGCTATGGCTACACCTTC
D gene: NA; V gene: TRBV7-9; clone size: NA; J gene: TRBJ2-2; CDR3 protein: CASSLPGARGELFF; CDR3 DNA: TGTGCCAGCAGCTTACCGGGGGCGAGGGGGGAGCTGTTTTTT
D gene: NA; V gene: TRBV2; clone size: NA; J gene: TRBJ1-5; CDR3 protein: CASSLVPGQPQHF; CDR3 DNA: TGTGCCAGCAGCCTGGTTCCGGGGCAGCCCCAGCATTTT
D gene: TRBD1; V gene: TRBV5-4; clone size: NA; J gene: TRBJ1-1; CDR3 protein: CASSSGQGRFEAFF; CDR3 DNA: TGTGCCAGCAGCTCGGGACAGGGACGTTTCGAAGCTTTCTTT
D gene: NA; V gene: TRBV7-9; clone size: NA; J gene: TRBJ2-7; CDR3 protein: CASSLGAGARNEQYF; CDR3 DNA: TGTGCCAGCAGCTTAGGGGCAGGGGCAAGGAACGAGCAGTACTTC
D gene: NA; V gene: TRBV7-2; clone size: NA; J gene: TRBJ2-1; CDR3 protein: CASSLVAGLSYNEQFF; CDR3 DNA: TGTGCCAGCAGCTTAGTTGCGGGGCTCTCCTACAATGAGCAGTTCTTC
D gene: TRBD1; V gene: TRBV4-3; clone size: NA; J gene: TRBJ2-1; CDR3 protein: CASSQEARGTGFFYEQFF; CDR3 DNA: TGCGCCAGCAGCCAAGAGGCTAGGGGGACAGGTTTCTTTTATGAGCAGTTCTTC
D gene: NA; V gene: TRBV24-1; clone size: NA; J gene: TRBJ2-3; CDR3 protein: CATSAPGTDTQYF; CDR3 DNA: TGTGCCACCAGTGCGCCAGGAACAGATACGCAGTATTTT
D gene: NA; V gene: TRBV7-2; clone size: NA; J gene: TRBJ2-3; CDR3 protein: CASSLDGPLDTQYF; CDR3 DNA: TGTGCCAGCAGCTTGGACGGACCTTTAGATACGCAGTATTTT
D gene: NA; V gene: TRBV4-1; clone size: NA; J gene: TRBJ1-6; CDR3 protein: CASSQEGISYNSPLHF; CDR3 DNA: TGCGCCAGCAGCCAAGAAGGGATATCCTATAATTCACCCCTCCACTTT
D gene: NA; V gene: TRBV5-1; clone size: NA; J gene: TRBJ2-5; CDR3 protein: CASSLSETGDGTSGTQYF; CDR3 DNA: TGCGCCAGCAGCTTGTCGGAGACCGGGGACGGGACCTCGGGGACCCAGTACTTC
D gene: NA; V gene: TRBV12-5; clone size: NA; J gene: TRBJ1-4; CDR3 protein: CASGLVRSGAGEKLFF; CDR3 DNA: TGTGCTAGTGGTTTGGTAAGATCCGGCGCGGGGGAAAAACTGTTTTTT
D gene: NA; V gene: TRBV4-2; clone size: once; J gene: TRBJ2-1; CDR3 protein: CASSQMGPWQNEQFF; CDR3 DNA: TGTGCCAGCAGCCAAATGGGCCCGTGGCAAAATGAGCAGTTCTTC
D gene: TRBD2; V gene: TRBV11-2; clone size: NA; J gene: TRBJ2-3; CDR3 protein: CASSLEWGLAGFTDTQYF; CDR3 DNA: TGTGCCAGCAGCTTAGAGTGGGGACTAGCGGGTTTCACAGATACGCAGTATTTT
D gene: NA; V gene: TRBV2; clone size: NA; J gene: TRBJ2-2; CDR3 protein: CASSPPGGELFF; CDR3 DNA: TGTGCCAGCAGCCCGCCAGGCGGGGAGCTGTTTTTT
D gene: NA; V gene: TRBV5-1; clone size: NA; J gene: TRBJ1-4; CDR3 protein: CASSLGLQEGEKLFF; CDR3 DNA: TGCGCCAGCAGCTTGGGGCTGCAAGAAGGTGAAAAACTGTTTTTT
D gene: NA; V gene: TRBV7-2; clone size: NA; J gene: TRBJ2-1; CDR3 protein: CASSFSRAEQFF; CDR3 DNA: TGTGCCAGCAGCTTCTCTAGAGCCGAGCAGTTCTTC
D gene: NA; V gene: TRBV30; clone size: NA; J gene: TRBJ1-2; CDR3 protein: CAWSGGWLNYGYTF; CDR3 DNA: TGTGCCTGGAGTGGGGGATGGCTTAACTATGGCTACACCTTC
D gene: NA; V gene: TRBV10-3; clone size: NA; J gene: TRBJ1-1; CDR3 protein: CAISESLGTGNTEAFF; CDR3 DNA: TGTGCCATCAGTGAGTCACTGGGTACAGGGAACACTGAAGCTTTCTTT
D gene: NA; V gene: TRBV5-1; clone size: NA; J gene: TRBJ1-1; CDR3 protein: CASSPRTLNTEAFF; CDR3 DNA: TGCGCCAGCAGCCCCCGGACACTGAACACTGAAGCTTTCTTT